Listed below are T cell receptor beta chains from one sample, sequenced in a study of blood T cell repertoires in COVID-19. Here immunoSEQ multiplex PCR was the method, and the copy in TCRdb shows in-frame clones only, minus some. Of 500,000 or so clones in the sample, 87% are singletons; the top ten hold roughly 0.7%. The sequenced sample consisted of PBMCs or T cells enriched from blood (not recorded which). The receptors originated from a woman aged 18-35 years who had recovered from COVID-19. Both conserved end residues are part of each CDR3. A D gene is named only where the DNA matches it firmly. Clone size, where shown, is once, few, many, or a class for clones that have expanded.

>-|TRBJ1-1|TRBV24-1|-|17
TGTGCCACCAGTGATTTAGGGACTCAGAAAGCAGACACTGAAGCTTTCTTT
CATSDLGTQKADTEAFF
>TRBD1|TRBJ1-4|TRBV7-2|-|13
TGTGCCAGCAAAGGGACAGGGCAAGAAAAACTGTTTTTT
CASKGTGQEKLFF
>TRBD1|TRBJ2-5|TRBV27|-|14
TGTGCCAGCAGTTTCACAGGGGGTTGGGAGACCCAGTACTTC
CASSFTGGWETQYF
>-|TRBJ1-1|TRBV5-1|-|14
TGCGCCAGCAGCTTACTACAGGGGAACACTGAAGCTTTCTTT
CASSLLQGNTEAFF
>-|TRBJ1-3|TRBV7-9|-|14
TGTGCCAGCAGCTTGACAAACTCTGGAAACACCATATATTTT
CASSLTNSGNTIYF
>-|TRBJ2-3|TRBV5-4|-|14
TGTGCCAGCAGCTTGGCGACTAGTCGGGATACGCAGTATTTT
CASSLATSRDTQYF
>TRBD1|TRBJ2-7|TRBV4-1|-|15
TGCGCCAGCAGCCACCAAGGTACAGGGGGTGACGAGCAGTACTTC
CASSHQGTGGDEQYF
>-|TRBJ1-2|TRBV28|-|14
TGTGCCAGCAGTTTGGGGGCCAGGGGCTATGGCTACACCTTC
CASSLGARGYGYTF
>TRBD1|TRBJ2-7|TRBV6-5|once|13
TGTGCCAGCATTCTCAGGGGGAGCTACGAGCAGTACTTC
CASILRGSYEQYF
>-|TRBJ1-2|TRBV7-9|once|14
TGTGCCAGCAGCTTAGAATCGGAGGGCTATGGCTACACCTTC
CASSLESEGYGYTF
>TRBD1|TRBJ1-2|TRBV20-1|-|13
TGCAGTGCTAGTAGGGACAGTAACTATGGCTACACCTTC
CSASRDSNYGYTF
>TRBD2|TRBJ2-2|TRBV19|-|16
TGTGCCAGCCACACCCGACCCGGACTAGCTTCCGGGGAGCTGTTTTTT
CASHTRPGLASGELFF
>TRBD1|TRBJ1-2|TRBV6-5|-|15
TGTGCCAGCTTCACACGGGACAGTCTAGCTTATGGCTACACCTTC
CASFTRDSLAYGYTF
>-|TRBJ1-2|TRBV14|-|16
TGTGCCAGCAGCCTTAGGGCGGTCGGACTAAACTATGGCTACACCTTC
CASSLRAVGLNYGYTF
>TRBD2|TRBJ2-1|TRBV5-1|-|17
TGCGCCAGCAGCTTGGGGGGACTAGCGGGCGGGTGGAATGAGCAGTTCTTC
CASSLGGLAGGWNEQFF
>TRBD2|TRBJ2-1|TRBV11-2|-|14
TGTGCCAGCAGCTCCCTAGCGGGGGGGCTTGAGCAGTTCTTC
CASSSLAGGLEQFF
>-|TRBJ1-6|TRBV30|-|13
TGTGCCTGTAAAAAGGGGATAGGATCACCCCTCCACTTT
CACKKGIGSPLHF
>-|TRBJ1-5|TRBV18|-|13
TGTGCCAGCTCAGAAGGGGTCGGACAGCCCCAGCATTTT
CASSEGVGQPQHF
>TRBD1|TRBJ2-3|TRBV6-5|-|14
TGTGCCAGCAGTCGCGACAGGGGTGGGGATACGCAGTATTTT
CASSRDRGGDTQYF
>-|TRBJ1-6|TRBV3-1/TRBV3-2|-|13
TGTGCCAGCAGCCTACAGGGAAACTCACCCCTCCACTTT
CASSLQGNSPLHF
>-|TRBJ2-5|TRBV7-2|-|13
TGTGCCAGCAGCTTTAAAACGCGGGAGACCCAGTACTTC
CASSFKTRETQYF
>-|TRBJ1-2|TRBV2|-|12
TGTGCCAGCAGGGGTCAGGGGAATGGCTACACCTTC
CASRGQGNGYTF
>TRBD2|TRBJ2-3|TRBV10-3|-|14
TGTGCCATCTCAAGACTAGCTTCGGCAGATACGCAGTATTTT
CAISRLASADTQYF
>-|TRBJ1-2|TRBV3-1/TRBV3-2|-|12
TGTGCCAGCAGCCTGAACCACAGAGGCTACACCTTC
CASSLNHRGYTF